The 31 T cell receptor beta chains below all came from one sample that was sequenced in a study of blood T cell repertoires in COVID-19. Assay used: immunoSEQ multiplex PCR; TCRdb lists only in-frame clones, some missing. The repertoire holds about 270,000 clones, with about 88% as singletons. Sequenced input: PBMCs or T cells enriched from blood (not recorded which). The receptors originated from a woman aged 45 to 65 who had recovered from COVID-19.

The chain links TRBV7-6 to TRBJ1-3; 8 bases line up with TRBD1. The V gene's germline CDR1 is SGHVS and CDR2 FNYEAQ. This CDR3 has 15 residues. V shed 6 bases and J 2 bases; nucleotides not matched to a gene: 6. CDR3 loop: CASSGVTGAGNTIYF. CDR3 nucleotide sequence: TGTGCCAGCAGTGGGGTGACAGGGGCTGGAAACACCATATATTTT.

The chain employs TRBV18 and TRBJ2-7, with 11 bases matching TRBD2. J gave up 1 base and V 5 bases, and 10 bases lay outside the gene matches. Looked up from germline, CDR1 is KGHSH and CDR2 is LQKENI. This CDR3 region has 17 residues. The CDR3 sequence: CASSSTRTSGRSYEQYF. In DNA form, the CDR3 reads TGTGCCAGCTCATCTACAAGGACTAGCGGGCGTTCCTACGAGCAGTACTTC.

V is TRBV9 and J is TRBJ2-6; 12 nucleotides agree with TRBD2. Germline lookup yields CDR1 SGDLS and CDR2 YYNGEE. The CDR3 runs to 20 residues. V dropped 3 bases and J dropped 0; count of bases not matched to a gene: 10. CDR3 amino acids: CASSAVTSGRPNSGANVLTF. The CDR3 DNA reads TGTGCCAGCAGCGCGGTGACTAGCGGGAGACCCAACTCTGGGGCCAACGTCCTGACTTTC.

This clone appeared a single time. The chain joins TRBV19 to TRBJ1-5; 10 nucleotides align to TRBD1. V was pared by 4 bases and J by 0 bases, with 6 bases of the junction left unmatched. CDR3 length: 17 amino acids. The V gene's germline CDR1 is LNHDA and CDR2 SQIVND (reference sequence). This CDR3 reads CASSTDRGDYSNQPQHF. The CDR3 bases are TGTGCCAGTAGTACGGACAGGGGGGACTATAGCAATCAGCCCCAGCATTTT. Filled out from reference TRBV19 and TRBJ1-5, the complete variable domain reads DGGITQSPKYLFRKEGQNVTLSCEQNLNHDAMYWYRQDPGQGLRLIYYSQIVNDFQKGDIAEGYSVSREKKESFPLTVTSAQKNPTAFYLCASSTDRGDYSNQPQHFGDGTRLSIL.

The V call is TRBV21-1, the J call TRBJ2-7; the table's D call, TRBD2, was not checked against the DNA. TRBV21-1 is flagged as a pseudogene. This CDR3 is built from 20 residues. The CDR3 is CASSKGGLAGGPMSSYEQYF. Written as DNA, the CDR3 is TGTGCCAGCAGCAAAGGAGGACTAGCGGGAGGCCCAATGAGCTCCTACGAGCAGTACTTC.

Of note for this clone: In the same sample, other DNA sequences code for this CDR3. The V gene is TRBV6-2 or TRBV6-3, the J gene TRBJ1-2, with a possible D match to TRBD1 (5 bases). This CDR3 has 15 amino acids. Trimming stripped 5 bases from V and 0 bases from J, with 13 bases between. Germline loops: CDR1 MNHEY, CDR2 SVGEGT. CDR3 residues: CASSPRGGANYGYTF. CDR3 nucleotides: TGTGCCAGCAGTCCCCGGGGGGGAGCTAACTATGGCTACACCTTC.

The chain is built from TRBV28 and TRBJ2-1; 7 bases match TRBD1. The CDR3 is 15 amino acids. The J segment lost 2 bases and the V segment lost 6 bases, leaving 7 bases of the junction unmatched. Per germline, CDR1 MDHEN and CDR2 SYDVKM. The CDR3 reads CASSHGDRAYNEQFF. CDR3 coding DNA: TGTGCCAGCAGCCACGGCGACAGGGCCTACAATGAGCAGTTCTTC.

This chain links TRBV6-2 or TRBV6-3 with TRBJ2-7, with D perhaps TRBD2 (6 bases). V was shortened by 6 bases and J by 3 bases, with 21 bases between the two germline ends. CDR1 MNHEY and CDR2 SVGEGT come from the germline V gene. This CDR3 contains 16 residues. CDR3 bases: TGTGCCAGCAGCAGCCCCCCCGGCGGGAAGGGCTACGAGCAGTACTTC. Its translation: CASSSPPGGKGYEQYF.

The rearrangement joins TRBV28 to TRBJ2-3, with D uncertain. The CDR3 length is 11 residues. The germline gives CDR1 MDHEN, CDR2 SYDVKM. V lost 4 bases and J lost 6, with 5 bases in between. The CDR3 DNA is TGTGCCAGCAGTTACCGGGATACGCAGTATTTT. It encodes CASSYRDTQYF.

V usage is TRBV7-6 and J usage is TRBJ2-5; a weak D match, TRBD1 (6 bases). The CDR3 runs to 16 residues. V was shortened by 2 bases and J by 1 base, with 14 bases between the two germline ends. CDR1 is SGHVS, CDR2 FNYEAQ, per germline. As DNA, the CDR3 is TGTGCCAGCAGCTTACCGCTCTGGACAGCCCAAGAGACCCAGTACTTC. Its translation: CASSLPLWTAQETQYF.

V gene TRBV28 combines with J gene TRBJ1-5; D is uncertain. The CDR3 spans 16 residues. V was shortened by 6 bases and J by 6 bases, with 21 bases between the two germline ends. Germline CDR1 is MDHEN and CDR2 is SYDVKM. The CDR3 protein is CASSPDKRILVQPQHF. The DNA of the CDR3 is TGTGCCAGCAGCCCAGACAAAAGAATTTTGGTTCAGCCCCAGCATTTT.

The J gene is TRBJ2-7, the V gene TRBV30, with D maybe TRBD1 (5 bases). Germline V CDR1 and CDR2: GTSNPN, SVGIG (reference sequence). This CDR3 is 11 amino acids long. V lost 1 base to trimming and J lost 13 bases, with 14 bases between them. CDR3 in amino acids: CAWSAMDTDYF. CDR3 nucleotides: TGTGCCTGGAGTGCAATGGACACGGACTACTTC. The full variable domain, completed using reference TRBV30 and TRBJ2-7, is SQTIHQWPATLVQPVGSPLSLECTVEGTSNPNLYWYRQAAGRGLQLLFYSVGIGQISSEVPQNLSASRPQDRQFILSSKKLLLSDSGFYLCAWSAMDTDYFGPGTRLTVT.

This rearrangement joins TRBV7-8 to TRBJ1-1; 7 nucleotides align to TRBD1. Germline loops: CDR1 SGHVS, CDR2 FQNEAQ. The CDR3 is made up of 16 amino acids. After removal of 0 bases from V and 5 bases from J, the junction contained 9 bases not matched to a gene. The CDR3 nucleotides read TGTGCCAGCAGCTTAGCCCGCAGACAGGGAGGTACTGAAGCTTTCTTT. Its protein product is CASSLARRQGGTEAFF. Looking up the rest from reference TRBV7-8 and TRBJ1-1 gives the full variable domain: GAGVSQSPRYKVAKRGQDVALRCDPISGHVSLFWYQQALGQGPEFLTYFQNEAQLDKSGLPSDRFFAERPEGSVSTLKIQRTQQEDSAVYLCASSLARRQGGTEAFFGQGTRLTVV.

The chain has TRBV6-2 or TRBV6-3 and TRBJ2-1, with TRBD2 identical over 9 bases. J gave up 8 bases and V 0 bases, and 8 bases lay outside the gene matches. Germline V lookup: CDR1 MNHEY, CDR2 SVGEGT. CDR3 size: 16 residues. CDR3 sequence reads: CASSYSGAGGRDEQFF. CDR3 DNA: TGTGCCAGCAGTTACTCCGGAGCGGGAGGTCGGGATGAGCAGTTCTTC.

The chain employs TRBV4-3 and TRBJ1-1, with D possibly TRBD1 on 6 matching bases. The V gene's germline CDR1 is LGHNA and CDR2 YSLEER. Between the trimmed V and J ends, which lost 3 bases and 4 bases, there was a span of 12 bases. The length of the CDR3 is 14 residues. CDR3 DNA: TGCGCCAGCAGCCAGCAAGGGGGGGGCACTGAAGCTTTCTTT. Amino acids: CASSQQGGGTEAFF.

This clone was seen only once. The rearrangement joins TRBV3-1 (or the pseudogene TRBV3-2) to TRBJ2-7, with D unclear. Germline V gene data show CDR1 as LGHDT and CDR2 as YNNKEL (reference sequence). This CDR3 has 13 residues. V lost 4 bases and J 2 bases, leaving 9 bases between the germline ends. The CDR3 protein is CASSLRPTYEQYF. DNA for the CDR3: TGTGCCAGCAGCCTGCGGCCTACCTACGAGCAGTACTTC.

The chain links TRBV18 to TRBJ2-5; TRBD1 is a possible D gene (5 bases). V gave up 6 bases and J gave up 5 bases, with 13 bases separating them. Germline V gene lookup returns CDR1 KGHSH and CDR2 LQKENI. This CDR3 region has 13 residues. CDR3 coding DNA: TGTGCCAGCTCGACAGACCTCCCGGAGACCCAGTACTTC. Residues: CASSTDLPETQYF.

The chain has TRBV6-4 and TRBJ2-6, with a weak D call TRBD1 (5 bases). Per germline, CDR1 MRHNA and CDR2 SNTAGT. This CDR3 spans 15 amino acids. Trimming pared 6 bases from V and 2 bases from J, leaving 11 bases between. In DNA, the CDR3 is TGTGCCAGCAGAAAGCAGGGTACTGGGGCCAACGTCCTGACTTTC. Protein: CASRKQGTGANVLTF.

This clone showed up just once. This chain links TRBV7-9 with TRBJ2-3; D might be TRBD2 (6 bases). V lost 4 bases, J lost 2 bases, and 13 bases lay in between. Germline CDR1 and CDR2: SEHNR and FQNEAQ (reference sequence). The CDR3 length is 15 residues. The CDR3 DNA reads as TGTGCCAGCAGCTCCACTGGACTAAACACAGATACGCAGTATTTT. Translation gives CASSSTGLNTDTQYF.

The chain joins TRBV5-1 to TRBJ2-7, with 9 bases fitting TRBD2. This CDR3 has 14 amino acids. Germline V gene sequence: CDR1 SGHRS, CDR2 YFSETQ. The trim removed 5 bases at V and 4 bases at J, leaving 7 bases unmatched. CDR3 region: CASRPLAGTYEQYF. The CDR3 bases are TGCGCCAGCAGGCCCCTAGCGGGAACTTACGAGCAGTACTTC.

CDR3 DNA: TGTGCCAGCAGCTTAGGTTCGAGTTATAGCAATCAGCCCCAGCATTTT. Translated: CASSLGSSYSNQPQHF. J is TRBJ1-5 and V is TRBV7-2; no definite D call. CDR3 length: 16 residues. Germline V lookup: CDR1 SGHTA, CDR2 FQGNSA. V gave up 1 base and J gave up 0 bases, with 10 bases separating them.

This clone was detected only once. The rearrangement links TRBV28 to TRBJ2-1; 7 bases are a match to TRBD1. This CDR3 is built from 14 residues. CDR1 and CDR2 (germline): MDHEN, SYDVKM. The J segment lost 4 bases and the V segment lost 6 bases, leaving 6 bases of the junction unmatched. The CDR3 here is CASRFTGEYNEQFF. The CDR3 DNA sequence: TGTGCCAGCAGGTTTACAGGGGAGTACAATGAGCAGTTCTTC.

The CDR3 bases are TGTGCCTGGACCGGGAGGGGGGGCTATAATTCACCCCTCCACTTT. Translating gives CAWTGRGGYNSPLHF. V gene TRBV30 combines with J gene TRBJ1-6; D possibly corresponds to TRBD1 (6 bases). The V and J ends lost 4 bases and 3 bases respectively, with 13 bases between them. The germline CDR1 and CDR2 sequences are GTSNPN and SVGIG (reference sequence). This CDR3 has 15 amino acids.

The V call is TRBV30, the J call TRBJ1-4; 7 bases map to TRBD1. The CDR3 covers 14 residues. Germline-derived CDR1 and CDR2 are GTSNPN and SVGIG (reference sequence). V was clipped by 4 bases and J by 4 bases; unmatched bases: 6. CDR3 bases: TGTGCCTGGACAGGGGGGTCGGGTAATGAAAAACTGTTTTTT. It yields the protein CAWTGGSGNEKLFF.

The chain is built from TRBV24-1 and TRBJ1-2, with 8 bases lining up with TRBD1. Per the germline V gene, CDR1 is KGHDR and CDR2 is SFDVKD. The J segment lost 5 bases and the V segment lost 1 base, leaving 2 bases of the junction unmatched. This CDR3 spans 14 amino acids. CDR3 in DNA: TGTGCCACCAGTGATTTTGGGACAGGATATGGCTACACCTTC. This encodes CATSDFGTGYGYTF.

J is TRBJ2-1 and V is TRBV30; possibly TRBD2 for D (6 bases). The CDR3 is 13 amino acids. V was cut by 0 bases and J by 7 bases, with 10 bases left in between. Germline V gene lookup returns CDR1 GTSNPN and CDR2 SVGIG (reference sequence). As DNA, the CDR3 is TGTGCCTGGAGTGTATACGGGGGAAATGAGCAGTTCTTC. Protein sequence: CAWSVYGGNEQFF.

This clone appeared a few times. The rearrangement joins TRBV7-2 to TRBJ1-4, with D unresolved. Germline loops: CDR1 SGHTA, CDR2 FQGNSA. The CDR3 is 17 residues long. V lost 1 base and J 0 bases, leaving 12 bases between the germline ends. The CDR3 is CASSLGQRAATNEKLFF. Here the CDR3 DNA reads TGTGCCAGCAGCTTAGGGCAGAGGGCCGCAACTAATGAAAAACTGTTTTTT.

The rearrangement links TRBV29-1 to TRBJ2-1, with 14 bases aligning to TRBD2. CDR3 length: 16 residues. Germline trimming cut 2 bases from V and 8 bases from J; bases unmatched to any gene: 8. Germline V lookup: CDR1 SQVTM, CDR2 ANQGSEA. This CDR3 reads CSVEPGTSGSFDEQFF. The CDR3 nucleotides are TGCAGCGTTGAACCCGGGACTAGCGGGAGCTTCGATGAGCAGTTCTTC.

V is TRBV29-1 and J is TRBJ1-1, with a weak D call TRBD1 (5 bases). The CDR3 contains 11 residues. V shed 3 bases and J shed 6 bases, with 8 bases lying between them. Germline V lookup: CDR1 SQVTM, CDR2 ANQGSEA. The CDR3, as DNA: TGCAGCGTTGATTCGGGGGCTGAAGCTTTCTTT. Protein product: CSVDSGAEAFF. Full variable domain (rest looked up from reference TRBV29-1 and TRBJ1-1): SAVISQKPSRDICQRGTSLTIQCQVDSQVTMMFWYRQQPGQSLTLIATANQGSEATYESGFVIDKFPISRPNLTFSTLTVSNMSPEDSSIYLCSVDSGAEAFFGQGTRLTVV.

This chain joins TRBV4-2 and TRBJ2-5; TRBD2 matches at 9 bases. The CDR3 sequence is 15 residues long. Germline V CDR1 and CDR2: LGHNA, YNFKEQ. J was trimmed by 4 bases and V by 0 bases; bases with no gene match: 3. The CDR3 bases are TGTGCCAGCAGCCAAGATGCGGGAGGGGGAGAGACCCAGTACTTC. As protein: CASSQDAGGGETQYF.

The chain carries TRBV7-3 and TRBJ2-2; TRBD2 agrees at 14 bases. V trimming: 2 bases; J trimming: 0 bases; junction bases outside the gene matches: 11. The CDR3 is 21 amino acids. The germline V gene encodes CDR1 SGHTA and CDR2 FQGTGA. For the CDR3, the DNA is TGTGCCAGCAGCTTACGGGCTGGGACTAGCGGGAGAGCTCCGAACACCGGGGAGCTGTTTTTT. Its protein product is CASSLRAGTSGRAPNTGELFF.